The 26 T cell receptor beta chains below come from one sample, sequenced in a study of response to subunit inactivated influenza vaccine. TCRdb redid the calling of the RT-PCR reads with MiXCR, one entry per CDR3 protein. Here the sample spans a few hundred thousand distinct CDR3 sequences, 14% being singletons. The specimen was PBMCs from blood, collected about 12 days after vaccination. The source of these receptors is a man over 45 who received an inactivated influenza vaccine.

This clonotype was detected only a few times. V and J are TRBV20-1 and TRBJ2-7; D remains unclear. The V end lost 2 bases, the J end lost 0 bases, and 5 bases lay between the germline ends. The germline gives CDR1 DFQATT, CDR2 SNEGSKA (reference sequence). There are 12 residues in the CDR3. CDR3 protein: CSARPPSYEQYF. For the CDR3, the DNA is TGCAGTGCTAGACCCCCCTCCTACGAGCAGTACTTC.

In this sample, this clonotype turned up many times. The CDR3, as DNA: TGCGCCAGCAGCTTGAAGGGGAGCCCTAATGAAAAACTGTTTTTT. Translation gives CASSLKGSPNEKLFF. The rearrangement uses TRBV5-1 and TRBJ1-4, with D perhaps TRBD1 (5 bases). Germline lookup yields CDR1 SGHRS and CDR2 YFSETQ. This CDR3 is 15 amino acids long. V lost 1 base to trimming and J lost 3 bases, with 10 bases between them.

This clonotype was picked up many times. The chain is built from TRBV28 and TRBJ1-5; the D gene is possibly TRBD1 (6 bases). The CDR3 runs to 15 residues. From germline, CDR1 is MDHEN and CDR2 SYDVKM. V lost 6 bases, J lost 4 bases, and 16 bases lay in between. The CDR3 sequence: CASSREGVENQPQHF. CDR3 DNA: TGTGCCAGCAGCCGCGAGGGGGTAGAAAATCAGCCCCAGCATTTT.

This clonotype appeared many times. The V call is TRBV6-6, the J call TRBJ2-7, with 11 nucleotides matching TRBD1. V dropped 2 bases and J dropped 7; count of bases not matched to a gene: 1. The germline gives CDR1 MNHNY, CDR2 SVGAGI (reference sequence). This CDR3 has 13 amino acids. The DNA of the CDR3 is TGTGCCAGCAGTTACGGGACAGGGGGTGAGCAGTACTTC. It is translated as CASSYGTGGEQYF.

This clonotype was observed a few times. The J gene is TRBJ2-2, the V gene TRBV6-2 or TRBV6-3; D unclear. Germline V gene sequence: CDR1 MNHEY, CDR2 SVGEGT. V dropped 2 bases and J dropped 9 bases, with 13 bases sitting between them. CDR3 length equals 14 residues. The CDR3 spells CASSYSQLRWELFF. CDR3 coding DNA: TGTGCCAGCAGTTACAGCCAGCTCCGATGGGAGCTGTTTTTT.

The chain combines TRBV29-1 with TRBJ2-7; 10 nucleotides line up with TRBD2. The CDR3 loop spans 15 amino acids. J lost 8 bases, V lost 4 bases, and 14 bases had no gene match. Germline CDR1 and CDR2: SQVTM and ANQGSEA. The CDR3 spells CSVVRRGLAGDKQYF. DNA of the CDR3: TGCAGCGTTGTACGTCGGGGTCTAGCGGGAGATAAGCAGTACTTC.

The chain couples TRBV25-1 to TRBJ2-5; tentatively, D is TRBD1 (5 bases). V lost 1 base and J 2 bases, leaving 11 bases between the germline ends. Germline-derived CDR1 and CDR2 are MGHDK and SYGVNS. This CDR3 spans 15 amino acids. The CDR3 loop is CASSEFRTLQETQYF. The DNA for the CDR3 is TGTGCCAGCAGTGAATTCAGGACACTACAAGAGACCCAGTACTTC.

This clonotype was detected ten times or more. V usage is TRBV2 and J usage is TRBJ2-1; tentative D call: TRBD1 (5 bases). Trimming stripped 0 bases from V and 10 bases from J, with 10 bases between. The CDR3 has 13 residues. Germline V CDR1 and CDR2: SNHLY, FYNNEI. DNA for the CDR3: TGTGCCAGCAGTGAAGCGGACCGGACAGAGCAGTTCTTC. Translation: CASSEADRTEQFF.

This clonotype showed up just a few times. CDR3 protein: CASSLWAGGGTGELFF. The CDR3 bases are TGTGCCAGCAGCTTATGGGCAGGGGGAGGCACCGGGGAGCTGTTTTTT. The chain carries TRBV7-2 and TRBJ2-2; D may be TRBD1 (7 bases). V was trimmed by 2 bases and J by 4 bases, leaving 14 bases between them. CDR3 length: 16 residues. Germline CDR1 and CDR2: SGHTA and FQGNSA.

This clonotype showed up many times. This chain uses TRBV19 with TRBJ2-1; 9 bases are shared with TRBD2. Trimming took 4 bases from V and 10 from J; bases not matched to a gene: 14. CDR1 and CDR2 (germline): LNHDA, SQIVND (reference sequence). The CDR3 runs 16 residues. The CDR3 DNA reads TGTGCCAGTAGTAAGTTGGTAGCGGGAGCCCCTGGGGAGCAGTTCTTC. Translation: CASSKLVAGAPGEQFF.

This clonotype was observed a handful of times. CDR3 DNA sequence: TGTGCCAGCAGCTTACCCTACGGAACCACAGATACGCAGTATTTT. Translated: CASSLPYGTTDTQYF. The chain carries TRBV7-6 and TRBJ2-3, with D uncertain. Trimming left V 2 bases short and J 2 bases short, with 11 bases between. The CDR3 contains 15 residues. Germline V CDR1 and CDR2: SGHVS, FNYEAQ.

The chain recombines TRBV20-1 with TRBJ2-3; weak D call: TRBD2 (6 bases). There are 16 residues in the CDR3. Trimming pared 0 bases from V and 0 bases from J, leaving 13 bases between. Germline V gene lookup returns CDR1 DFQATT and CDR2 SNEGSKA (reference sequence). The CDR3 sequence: CSARDIGRGSTDTQYF. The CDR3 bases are TGCAGTGCTAGAGATATTGGGCGGGGTAGCACAGATACGCAGTATTTT.

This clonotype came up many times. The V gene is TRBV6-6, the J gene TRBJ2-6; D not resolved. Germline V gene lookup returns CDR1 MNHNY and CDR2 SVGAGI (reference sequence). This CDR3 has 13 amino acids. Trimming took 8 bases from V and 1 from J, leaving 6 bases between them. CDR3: CASFRSGANVLTF. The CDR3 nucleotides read TGTGCCAGCTTCCGGTCTGGGGCCAACGTCCTGACTTTC.

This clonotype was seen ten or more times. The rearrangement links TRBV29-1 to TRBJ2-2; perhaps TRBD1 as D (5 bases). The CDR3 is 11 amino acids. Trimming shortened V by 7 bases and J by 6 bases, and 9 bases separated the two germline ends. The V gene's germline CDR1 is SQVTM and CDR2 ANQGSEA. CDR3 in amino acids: CSGQGPGELFF. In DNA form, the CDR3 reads TGCAGCGGTCAGGGCCCCGGGGAGCTGTTTTTT.

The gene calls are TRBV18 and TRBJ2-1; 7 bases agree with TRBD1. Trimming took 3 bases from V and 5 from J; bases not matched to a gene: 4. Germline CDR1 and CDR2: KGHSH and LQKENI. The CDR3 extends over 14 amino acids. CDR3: CASSPPTGNNEQFF. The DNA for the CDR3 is TGTGCCAGCTCACCTCCGACAGGGAACAATGAGCAGTTCTTC. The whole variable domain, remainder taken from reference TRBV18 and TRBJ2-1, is NAGVMQNPRHLVRRRGQEARLRCSPMKGHSHVYWYRQLPEEGLKFMVYLQKENIIDESGMPKERFSAEFPKEGPSILRIQQVVRGDSAAYFCASSPPTGNNEQFFGPGTRLTVL.

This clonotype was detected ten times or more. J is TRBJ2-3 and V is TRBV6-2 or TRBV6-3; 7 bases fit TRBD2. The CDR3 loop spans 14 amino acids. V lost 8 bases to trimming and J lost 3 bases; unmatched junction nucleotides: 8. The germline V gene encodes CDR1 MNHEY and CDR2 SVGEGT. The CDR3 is CASRYSGVTDTQYF. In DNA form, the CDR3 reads TGTGCCAGCCGATACAGCGGGGTAACAGATACGCAGTATTTT.

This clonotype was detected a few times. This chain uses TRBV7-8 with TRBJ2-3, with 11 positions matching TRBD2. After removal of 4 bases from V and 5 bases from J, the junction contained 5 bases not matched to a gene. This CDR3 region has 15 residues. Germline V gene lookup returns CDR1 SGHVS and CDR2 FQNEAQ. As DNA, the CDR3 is TGTGCCAGCAGCTCATATAGCGGGGGGGAAGATACGCAGTATTTT. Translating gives CASSSYSGGEDTQYF.

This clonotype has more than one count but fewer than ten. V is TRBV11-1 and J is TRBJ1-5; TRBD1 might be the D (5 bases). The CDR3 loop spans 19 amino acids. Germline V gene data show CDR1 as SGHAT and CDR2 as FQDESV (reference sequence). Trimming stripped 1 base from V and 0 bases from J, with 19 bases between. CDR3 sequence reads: CASSLGLEPDNDSNQPQHF. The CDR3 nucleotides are TGTGCCAGCAGCTTAGGGCTGGAACCGGACAACGATAGCAATCAGCCCCAGCATTTT. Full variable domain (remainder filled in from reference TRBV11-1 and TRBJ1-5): EAEVAQSPRYKITEKSQAVAFWCDPISGHATLYWYRQILGQGPELLVQFQDESVVDDSQLPKDRFSAERLKGVDSTLKIQPAELGDSAMYLCASSLGLEPDNDSNQPQHFGDGTRLSIL.

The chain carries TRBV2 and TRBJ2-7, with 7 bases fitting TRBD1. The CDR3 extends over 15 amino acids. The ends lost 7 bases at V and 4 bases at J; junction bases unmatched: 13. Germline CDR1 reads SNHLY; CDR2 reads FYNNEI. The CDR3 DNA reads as TGTGCCAGCATGTGGGGACAGCGTCCACCATACGAGCAGTACTTC. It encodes CASMWGQRPPYEQYF.

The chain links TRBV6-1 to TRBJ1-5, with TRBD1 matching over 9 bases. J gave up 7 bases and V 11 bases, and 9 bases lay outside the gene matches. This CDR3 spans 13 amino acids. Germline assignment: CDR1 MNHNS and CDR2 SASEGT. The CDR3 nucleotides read TGTGCCTCGGGAGGACAGGGGATCCAGCCCCAGCATTTT. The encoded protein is CASGGQGIQPQHF.

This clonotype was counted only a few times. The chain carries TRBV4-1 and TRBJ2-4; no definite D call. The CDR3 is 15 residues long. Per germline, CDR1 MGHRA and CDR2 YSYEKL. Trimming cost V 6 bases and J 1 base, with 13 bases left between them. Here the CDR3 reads CASRPSALAKNIQYF. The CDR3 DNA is TGCGCCAGCAGACCCTCCGCTTTGGCCAAAAACATTCAGTACTTC.

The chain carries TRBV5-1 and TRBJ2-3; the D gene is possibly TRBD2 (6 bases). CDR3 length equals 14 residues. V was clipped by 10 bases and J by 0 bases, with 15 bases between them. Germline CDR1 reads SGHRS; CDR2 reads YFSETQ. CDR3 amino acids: CAGSTGDSTDTQYF. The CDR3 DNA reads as TGCGCCGGATCGACGGGAGATAGCACAGATACGCAGTATTTT.

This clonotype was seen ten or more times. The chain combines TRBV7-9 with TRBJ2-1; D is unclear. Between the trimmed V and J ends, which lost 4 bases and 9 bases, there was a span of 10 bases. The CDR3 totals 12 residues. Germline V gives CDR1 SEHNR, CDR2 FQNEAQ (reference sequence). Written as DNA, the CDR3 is TGTGCCAGCAGCTGGATCTCCGGTGAGCAGTTCTTC. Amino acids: CASSWISGEQFF.

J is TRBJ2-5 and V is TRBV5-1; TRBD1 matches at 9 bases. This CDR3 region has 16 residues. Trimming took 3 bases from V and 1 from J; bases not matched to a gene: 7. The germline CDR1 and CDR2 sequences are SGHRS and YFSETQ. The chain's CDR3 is CASSSYGTGLQETQYF. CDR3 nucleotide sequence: TGCGCCAGCAGCTCGTACGGGACAGGGCTCCAAGAGACCCAGTACTTC.

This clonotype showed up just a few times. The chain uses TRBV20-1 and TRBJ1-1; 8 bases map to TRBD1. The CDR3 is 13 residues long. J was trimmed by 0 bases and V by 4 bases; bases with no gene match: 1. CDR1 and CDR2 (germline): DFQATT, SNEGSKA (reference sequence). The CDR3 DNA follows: TGCAGTGCTAAGACAGGGGTGAACACTGAAGCTTTCTTT. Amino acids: CSAKTGVNTEAFF.

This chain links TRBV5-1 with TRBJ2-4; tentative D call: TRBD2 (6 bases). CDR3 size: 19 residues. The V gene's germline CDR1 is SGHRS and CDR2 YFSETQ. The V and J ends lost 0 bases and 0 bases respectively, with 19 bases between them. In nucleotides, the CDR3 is TGCGCCAGCAGCTTGGGTACAGGACTACTAACGCTAGCCAAAAACATTCAGTACTTC. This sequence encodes CASSLGTGLLTLAKNIQYF.